This is a list of T cell receptor beta chains from one sample in a study of cytomegalovirus exposure and HLA in healthy donors. The repertoire was sequenced with immunoSEQ multiplex PCR; TCRdb's copy has only in-frame clones and lacks some. In the table there are fewer than 250,000 clones, 70% to 90% of which are singletons. Input material: PBMCs. The receptors were sampled from a man under 40 in good health and CMV-seronegative. CDR3s leave out the opening cysteine and the closing phenylalanine or tryptophan. Each record gives: D gene, J gene, V gene, CDR3 protein. D genes are given only for firm matches.

d_call: TRBD1
j_call: TRBJ2-3
v_call: TRBV6-6
cdr3_aa: ASRPAGTGLTDTQY

d_call: -
j_call: TRBJ2-2
v_call: TRBV6-4
cdr3_aa: ASRDGLTGELF

d_call: -
j_call: TRBJ2-7
v_call: TRBV28
cdr3_aa: ASSLTGLHGEQY

d_call: TRBD2
j_call: TRBJ2-5
v_call: TRBV27
cdr3_aa: ASGLAGGLMQETQY

d_call: TRBD1
j_call: TRBJ2-5
v_call: TRBV7-9
cdr3_aa: ASSFAARKQGAQETQY

d_call: TRBD1
j_call: TRBJ2-3
v_call: TRBV6-1
cdr3_aa: ASSEAIFWGQRTPDTQY

d_call: -
j_call: TRBJ2-3
v_call: TRBV18
cdr3_aa: ASSALPQVDRTDTQY

d_call: -
j_call: TRBJ2-7
v_call: TRBV9
cdr3_aa: ASSVVAGADEQY

d_call: TRBD1
j_call: TRBJ1-1
v_call: TRBV6-1
cdr3_aa: ASSEGFPGQLNTEAF

d_call: -
j_call: TRBJ2-2
v_call: TRBV6-5
cdr3_aa: ASSYAGSYTGELF

d_call: TRBD1
j_call: TRBJ2-5
v_call: TRBV28
cdr3_aa: ASSPTGRPQETQY

d_call: TRBD2
j_call: TRBJ2-2
v_call: TRBV10-1
cdr3_aa: ASSALAGVNTGELF

d_call: TRBD2
j_call: TRBJ2-1
v_call: TRBV7-8
cdr3_aa: ASSPTSGPYNEQF

d_call: -
j_call: TRBJ2-1
v_call: TRBV5-6
cdr3_aa: ASSLGQSSSYNEQF

d_call: -
j_call: TRBJ2-1
v_call: TRBV5-1
cdr3_aa: ASSLGSSSYNEQF